The TCR beta chain under discussion was sequenced for a study of blood T cells in healthy people across ages. Study findings and constraints: Using unsorted PBMCs precluded a conclusive naive versus antigen-experienced comparison.

Germline V CDR1 and CDR2: DFQATT, SNEGSKA (reference sequence). This CDR3 has 11 residues. V lost 3 bases, J lost 6 bases, and 8 bases lay in between. With a J-beta primer mix and a sample-barcoded 5' primer, a second PCR ran roughly 6 to 11 cycles. Every cDNA molecule carried a tag from a template-switch adaptor bearing 12 random nucleotides. MiXCR, applied by TCRdb to the 5' RACE reads, yields one record per CDR3 protein. Among 850,000 or so distinct CDR3 sequences listed, around 28% were seen once. Points on this clonotype: Its matching antigen is unknown.

The authors extracted at least 6 micrograms of total RNA per sample. This chain joins TRBV20-1 and TRBJ1-1; no clear D. The sample was blood. The clonotype originates from a woman older than 75 in good health. CDR3 loop: CSASLGAEAFF. In nucleotides, the CDR3 is TGCAGTGCTAGTCTCGGGGCTGAAGCTTTCTTT.